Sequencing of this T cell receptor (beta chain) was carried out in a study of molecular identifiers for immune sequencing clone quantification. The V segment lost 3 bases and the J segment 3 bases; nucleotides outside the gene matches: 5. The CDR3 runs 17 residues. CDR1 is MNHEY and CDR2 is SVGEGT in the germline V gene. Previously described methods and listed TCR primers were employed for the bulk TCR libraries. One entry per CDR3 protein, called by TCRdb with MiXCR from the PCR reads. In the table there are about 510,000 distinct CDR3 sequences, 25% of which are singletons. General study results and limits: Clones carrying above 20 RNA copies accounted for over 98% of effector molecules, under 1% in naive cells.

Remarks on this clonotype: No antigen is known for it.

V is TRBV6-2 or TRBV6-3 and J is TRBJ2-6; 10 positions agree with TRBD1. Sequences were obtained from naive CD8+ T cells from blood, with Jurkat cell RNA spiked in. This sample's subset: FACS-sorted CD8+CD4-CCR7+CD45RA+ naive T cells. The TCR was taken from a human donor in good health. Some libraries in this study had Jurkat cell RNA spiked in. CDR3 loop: CASSYGTGVNGANVLTF. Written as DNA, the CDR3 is TGTGCCAGCAGTTATGGGACAGGGGTAAATGGGGCCAACGTCCTGACTTTC.